This TCR beta chain is from a study of blood T cell repertoires in COVID-19. Patients from Seattle were sampled longitudinally, starting during active infection. This clone was seen a few times. How the authors handled the data: Reference gene primer amplification gave nucleated cell count estimates. Using immunoSEQ multiplex PCR, the repertoire was profiled, and TCRdb retains in-frame clones only, with some absent. V, J and clone size reflect that table, while D and trimming were determined from the DNA. This sample has 300,000 to 350,000 clones, with roughly 89% found just once. Sequenced input: peripheral blood. This clonotype was sampled from a young man with COVID-19, enrolled during active disease.

CDR3 sequence (DNA): TGTGCCAGCAGCTGGGACAGCCCGAGGACCGGGGAGCTGTTTTTT. Translated: CASSWDSPRTGELFF. The chain recombines TRBV6-5 with TRBJ2-2; 7 bases are a match to TRBD1. The V segment lost 6 bases and the J segment 5 bases; nucleotides outside the gene matches: 9. CDR1 MNHEY and CDR2 SVGAGI come from the germline V gene. The CDR3 length is 15 residues.